The present entry profiles one T cell receptor (beta chain) with its context. This CDR3 spans 14 amino acids. V lost 6 bases to trimming and J lost 3 bases, with 12 bases between them. Germline V gene data show CDR1 as SGHNT and CDR2 as YENEEA. The sample originates from a study of T cell responses to AZD1222 COVID-19 vaccine. Produced via immunoSEQ multiplex PCR; TCRdb's table is partial and in-frame only. The profile covers some 130,000 clones, with roughly 87% appearing a single time and under 6% taken by the ten largest. The receptor's source is an adult who received the AZD1222 COVID-19 vaccine. The sequences come from peripheral blood, collected 28 days after the second AZD1222 dose. The chain links TRBV11-3 to TRBJ2-1, with TRBD2 as a possible D gene (6 bases). The CDR3 sequence: CASSRGGDYNEQFF. The CDR3 DNA sequence: TGTGCCAGCAGTCGGGGCGGGGACTACAATGAGCAGTTCTTC.